The 31 T cell receptor beta chains presented below share a single source sample, sequenced in a study of T cells after yellow fever vaccination. MiXCR, applied by TCRdb to the 5' RACE reads, yields one record per CDR3 protein. The sample includes about 340,000 distinct CDR3 sequences, roughly an eighth of them seen just once. The sequencing here drew on CD4+ T cells sorted from PBMCs, taken 15 days after the yellow fever booster vaccination. The receptors stem from a man aged 18 to 30 who received the YFV17D yellow fever vaccine.

The genes are TRBV7-9 and TRBJ2-1; D is unclear. The V end lost 5 bases, the J end lost 0 bases, and 17 bases lay between the germline ends. This CDR3 is 17 amino acids long. Germline loops: CDR1 SEHNR, CDR2 FQNEAQ (reference sequence). This chain's CDR3 is CASSQTGGSSSYNEQFF. The CDR3 nucleotides read TGTGCCAGCAGCCAAACGGGCGGCTCCAGCTCCTACAATGAGCAGTTCTTC. Looking up the rest from reference TRBV7-9 and TRBJ2-1 gives the full variable domain: DTGVSQNPRHKITKRGQNVTFRCDPISEHNRLYWYRQTLGQGPEFLTYFQNEAQLEKSRLLSDRFSAERPKGSFSTLEIQRTEQGDSAMYLCASSQTGGSSSYNEQFFGPGTRLTVL.

The chain employs TRBV7-2 and TRBJ1-4, with unresolved D. V gave up 0 bases and J gave up 6 bases, with 5 bases separating them. Germline values: CDR1 SGHTA, CDR2 FQGNSA. The CDR3 extends over 13 amino acids. CDR3 sequence reads: CASSLARYEKLFF. The CDR3 coding sequence is TGTGCCAGCAGCTTAGCGCGGTATGAAAAACTGTTTTTT.

The chain joins TRBV6-5 to TRBJ1-1; no clear D gene. This CDR3 comprises 13 residues. V gave up 4 bases and J gave up 1 base, with 7 bases separating them. CDR1 is MNHEY, CDR2 SVGAGI, per germline. This chain's CDR3 is CASSWESNTEAFF. CDR3 coding DNA: TGTGCCAGCAGTTGGGAGTCGAACACTGAAGCTTTCTTT.

This clonotype was seen a few times. This chain joins TRBV12-3 or TRBV12-4 and TRBJ1-2; maybe TRBD1 (5 bases). The CDR3 length is 12 residues. The germline V and J ends were trimmed by 7 bases and 5 bases, with 11 bases remaining between them. This CDR3 reads CASTRDGYGYTF. Written as DNA, the CDR3 is TGTGCCAGCACCCGGGACGGGTATGGCTACACCTTC.

V gene TRBV19 combines with J gene TRBJ1-4, with D possibly matching TRBD1 (6 bases). The CDR3 length is 15 residues. V lost 7 bases and J 7 bases, leaving 19 bases between the germline ends. CDR1 is LNHDA, CDR2 SQIVND, per germline (reference sequence). CDR3 sequence reads: CASMRTASAGEKLFF. The CDR3 nucleotides are TGTGCCAGTATGCGGACAGCCTCGGCGGGTGAAAAACTGTTTTTT.

This clonotype was seen ten or more times. The chain employs TRBV25-1 and TRBJ2-2; D not resolved. The CDR3 runs to 13 residues. The germline V gene has CDR1 MGHDK and CDR2 SYGVNS. V was trimmed by 4 bases and J by 7 bases, leaving 10 bases between them. The DNA of the CDR3 is TGTGCCAGCAGTGCCTTATTTGGCGGGGAGCTGTTTTTT. Protein sequence: CASSALFGGELFF.

This clonotype was detected ten times or more. The chain uses TRBV20-1 and TRBJ2-1; a possible D gene is TRBD2 (6 bases). V was trimmed by 3 bases and J by 3 bases, leaving 12 bases between them. Germline lookup yields CDR1 DFQATT and CDR2 SNEGSKA (reference sequence). The CDR3 covers 14 residues. CDR3 coding DNA: TGCAGTGCTAGTGGGACTGCATACTACAATGAGCAGTTCTTC. Protein: CSASGTAYYNEQFF.

The rearrangement uses TRBV20-1 and TRBJ2-3, with D uncertain. CDR1 and CDR2 (germline): DFQATT, SNEGSKA (reference sequence). This CDR3 has 14 residues. The V end was cut by 6 bases, the J end by 5 bases, with 18 bases between. The CDR3 DNA is TGCAGTGCGCGGCCCTTAGCTGGGGTAGATACGCAGTATTTT. Protein: CSARPLAGVDTQYF.

This chain joins TRBV11-2 and TRBJ1-6; no firm D call. The germline V and J ends were trimmed by 3 bases and 10 bases, with 13 bases remaining between them. CDR1 is SGHAT, CDR2 FQNNGV, per germline. The CDR3 covers 14 residues. DNA of the CDR3: TGTGCCAGCAGCTTGGAACAGCAACCCTCACCCCTCCACTTT. It codes for CASSLEQQPSPLHF.

At least ten counts were recorded for this clonotype. The chain joins TRBV4-3 to TRBJ1-4; D perhaps matches TRBD1 (5 bases). The germline V and J ends were trimmed by 0 bases and 5 bases, with 13 bases remaining between them. This CDR3 comprises 16 residues. Germline-derived CDR1 and CDR2 are LGHNA and YSLEER. The CDR3 loop reads CASSQEQAGLNEKLFF. In DNA, the CDR3 is TGCGCCAGCAGCCAAGAGCAAGCGGGGCTAAATGAAAAACTGTTTTTT.

This clonotype was seen more than once but under ten times. The gene calls are TRBV12-5 and TRBJ2-3; TRBD1 might be the D (5 bases). The CDR3 has 15 amino acids. Trimming pared 2 bases from V and 6 bases from J, leaving 15 bases between. CDR1 is LGHNT, CDR2 FRNRAP, per germline. This CDR3 is CASGLSAGKMDTQYF. CDR3 sequence (DNA): TGTGCTAGTGGTTTGTCGGCAGGGAAGATGGATACGCAGTATTTT.

The chain uses TRBV14 and TRBJ1-2; D perhaps matches TRBD1 (5 bases). Germline V gene lookup returns CDR1 SGHDN and CDR2 FVKESK. The V end was cut by 1 base, the J end by 6 bases, with 12 bases between. This CDR3 is built from 14 residues. CDR3 sequence: CASSQVSSGDGYTF. For the CDR3, the DNA is TGTGCCAGCAGCCAAGTTTCGTCGGGGGATGGCTACACCTTC.

This clonotype was seen a handful of times. V gene TRBV28 combines with J gene TRBJ2-3; the D gene is possibly TRBD1 (6 bases). Trimming took 7 bases from V and 8 from J, leaving 19 bases between them. The germline CDR1 and CDR2 sequences are MDHEN and SYDVKM. The CDR3 length is 14 residues. CDR3 sequence reads: CASNRLQGRGTQYF. In nucleotides, the CDR3 is TGTGCCAGCAATCGTCTACAGGGACGGGGTACGCAGTATTTT.

DNA for the CDR3: TGCGCCAGCAGCTTCACCTCCGGGAGGGAAAACGAGCAGTACGTC. It specifies CASSFTSGRENEQYV. This chain uses TRBV5-1 with TRBJ2-7, with 8 bases that match TRBD2. After removal of 2 bases from V and 5 bases from J, the junction contained 9 bases not matched to a gene. The germline CDR1 and CDR2 sequences are SGHRS and YFSETQ. CDR3 length: 15 amino acids.

CDR3 protein: CASSLDERGGPGRLEQYF. CDR3 nucleotide sequence: TGTGCCAGCAGCTTGGACGAGCGGGGGGGCCCAGGTCGTCTCGAGCAGTACTTC. V usage is TRBV5-5 and J usage is TRBJ2-7; TRBD2 aligns across 10 bases. Germline CDR1 and CDR2: SGHKS and YYEKEE (reference sequence). J lost 6 bases, V lost 0 bases, and 15 bases had no gene match. The CDR3 is 18 amino acids.

The chain has TRBV3-1 and TRBJ2-5, with 11 bases fitting TRBD1. The V and J ends lost 4 bases and 2 bases, in that order; junction bases with no gene match: 3. Germline V gene lookup returns CDR1 LGHDT and CDR2 YNNKEL (reference sequence). The CDR3 has 15 amino acids. The DNA of the CDR3 is TGTGCCAGCAGCCCCGGGGACAGGGGGCAAGAGACCCAGTACTTC. It translates to CASSPGDRGQETQYF.

The V call is TRBV10-3, the J call TRBJ1-3, with 10 bases aligning to TRBD1. CDR1 and CDR2 (germline): ENHRY, SYGVKD. Unmatched junction bases numbered 6, after V lost 6 bases and J lost 4 bases. This CDR3 spans 15 amino acids. CDR3 bases: TGTGCCATCAGACGGGACAGGGGTTCAGGAAACACCATATATTTT. Translated, it gives CAIRRDRGSGNTIYF.

The chain recombines TRBV7-9 with TRBJ2-7; tentatively, D is TRBD1 (6 bases). V was trimmed by 5 bases and J by 9 bases, leaving 14 bases between them. This CDR3 has 12 residues. Germline V lookup: CDR1 SEHNR, CDR2 FQNEAQ (reference sequence). The CDR3 is CASSRDTLGQYV. CDR3 DNA: TGTGCCAGCAGCAGGGACACGCTAGGGCAGTACGTC.

The J gene is TRBJ2-7, the V gene TRBV6-5, with 10 bases fitting TRBD1. J was trimmed by 5 bases and V by 6 bases; bases with no gene match: 4. The CDR3 length is 13 residues. Germline V gene data show CDR1 as MNHEY and CDR2 as SVGAGI. The CDR3 spells CASRRQGANEQYF. The CDR3 DNA follows: TGTGCCAGCAGACGACAGGGGGCTAACGAGCAGTACTTC.

This chain joins TRBV6-2 or TRBV6-3 and TRBJ1-5; D remains unclear. V lost 6 bases to trimming and J lost 4 bases, with 7 bases between them. Germline loops: CDR1 MNHEY, CDR2 SVGEGT. The CDR3 is 12 residues long. CDR3 loop: CASSLQNQPQHF. CDR3 nucleotide sequence: TGTGCCAGCAGCCTACAGAATCAGCCCCAGCATTTT.

This clonotype was picked up a small number of times. The chain joins TRBV19 to TRBJ2-7; weak D call: TRBD2 (6 bases). Per germline, CDR1 LNHDA and CDR2 SQIVND (reference sequence). V lost 2 bases and J 0 bases, leaving 8 bases between the germline ends. The CDR3 consists of 14 residues. The CDR3 reads CASSIRGNSYEQYF. CDR3 DNA: TGTGCCAGTAGTATACGGGGGAACTCCTACGAGCAGTACTTC.

This clonotype was counted only a few times. J is TRBJ2-1 and V is TRBV4-3, with 10 bases that match TRBD2. Germline CDR1 is LGHNA and CDR2 is YSLEER. The junction had 2 bases not matched to a gene; V was cut back by 2 bases and J by 4 bases. The CDR3 spans 15 residues. CDR3 in amino acids: CASSQIAGGYNEQFF. CDR3 nucleotide sequence: TGCGCCAGCAGCCAAATAGCGGGGGGATACAATGAGCAGTTCTTC.

V gene TRBV12-5 combines with J gene TRBJ1-5, with D unresolved. CDR3 length equals 15 residues. Germline loops: CDR1 LGHNT, CDR2 FRNRAP. With 6 bases removed from V and 4 bases from J, the gap between germline ends came to 16 bases. CDR3 DNA: TGTGCTAGTGGGCTGGGCACCGGGTATAATCAGCCCCAGCATTTT. This gives the protein CASGLGTGYNQPQHF.

This clonotype has only a few counts. CDR3 region: CASTNPSRKEQYV. The CDR3 nucleotides read TGTGCCAGCACCAACCCGAGTCGGAAGGAGCAGTACGTC. The chain is built from TRBV6-2 or TRBV6-3 and TRBJ2-7; no reliable D call. The germline V gene encodes CDR1 MNHEY and CDR2 SVGEGT. The CDR3 is 13 residues long. Trimming took off 7 bases at V and 7 bases at J, with 17 bases between the two ends.

The table lists this clonotype with many counts. This chain connects TRBV11-2 to TRBJ2-7; D is possibly TRBD2 (6 bases). The CDR3 contains 12 residues. The germline V gene encodes CDR1 SGHAT and CDR2 FQNNGV. The V end was cut by 3 bases, the J end by 7 bases, with 10 bases between. CDR3 DNA: TGTGCCAGCAGCTTTCCTGGGAGGGAGCAGTACTTC. Protein sequence: CASSFPGREQYF.

This chain links TRBV10-3 with TRBJ2-7; D tentatively fits TRBD1 or TRBD2 (5 bases each). CDR1 ENHRY and CDR2 SYGVKD come from the germline V gene. CDR3 length: 13 residues. The V and J ends lost 6 bases and 3 bases respectively, with 12 bases between them. CDR3 amino acids: CAISPGQHYEQYV. CDR3 bases: TGTGCCATCAGCCCGGGGCAGCACTACGAGCAGTACGTC.

The chain recombines TRBV2 with TRBJ2-1, with D maybe TRBD2 (6 bases). The germline V and J ends were trimmed by 4 bases and 6 bases, with 13 bases remaining between them. The length of the CDR3 is 14 residues. The germline CDR1 and CDR2 sequences are SNHLY and FYNNEI. CDR3 DNA sequence: TGTGCCAGCAGTGGTTTGGGGGGTTCCAATGAGCAGTTCTTC. Protein sequence: CASSGLGGSNEQFF.

This clonotype was counted only a few times. The chain uses TRBV6-5 and TRBJ2-7; TRBD2 aligns across 12 bases. Germline V gives CDR1 MNHEY, CDR2 SVGAGI. The CDR3 consists of 15 residues. The trim removed 6 bases at V and 7 bases at J, leaving 10 bases unmatched. CDR3 in DNA: TGTGCCAGCAGCCGGACTAGCGGGGCCTCGGGAGAGCAGTACTTC. Translation gives CASSRTSGASGEQYF.

In this sample, this clonotype turned up many times. V and J are TRBV9 and TRBJ2-4; D may correspond to TRBD1 or TRBD2 (5 bases each). Deletions cut 0 bases from V and 6 bases from J, with 13 bases between. CDR3 length equals 15 residues. Germline V gene sequence: CDR1 SGDLS, CDR2 YYNGEE. The CDR3 is CASSVGGVSGNIQYF. In nucleotides, the CDR3 is TGTGCCAGCAGCGTAGGAGGGGTTTCGGGAAACATTCAGTACTTC.

DNA of the CDR3: TGTGCCAGCAGACAGGCCGATAATTCACCCCTCCACTTT. This encodes CASRQADNSPLHF. The rearrangement uses TRBV5-6 and TRBJ1-6; D is possibly TRBD1 (5 bases). This CDR3 spans 13 amino acids. The V gene lost 5 bases and the J gene lost 5 bases, with 8 bases spanning the gap. The V gene's germline CDR1 is SGHDT and CDR2 YYEEEE. Using reference TRBV5-6 and TRBJ1-6 for the parts outside the CDR3, the full variable domain is DAGVTQSPTHLIKTRGQQVTLRCSPKSGHDTVSWYQQALGQGPQFIFQYYEEEERQRGNFPDRFSGHQFPNYSSELNVNALLLGDSALYLCASRQADNSPLHFGNGTRLTVT.

The chain couples TRBV7-3 to TRBJ1-1, with 8 bases matching TRBD1. Losses at the gene ends were 6 bases for V and 2 bases for J; bases not matched to a gene: 5. CDR1 SGHTA and CDR2 FQGTGA come from the germline V gene. The CDR3 totals 14 residues. The CDR3 sequence is CASRLGQENTEAFF. CDR3 DNA sequence: TGTGCCAGCAGGTTGGGACAGGAAAACACTGAAGCTTTCTTT. Full variable domain (remainder filled in from reference TRBV7-3 and TRBJ1-1): GAGVSQTPSNKVTEKGKYVELRCDPISGHTALYWYRQSLGQGPEFLIYFQGTGAADDSGLPNDRFFAVRPEGSVSTLKIQRTERGDSAVYLCASRLGQENTEAFFGQGTRLTVV.